This paragraph reports one T cell receptor beta chain. Its antigen is unidentified. The data originate from a study of OX40 agonist ivuxolimab in advanced cancers. Study overall: Ivuxolimab, which is an agonistic anti-OX40 (CD134) antibody, was administered to the patients.

Germline V gene lookup returns CDR1 SGHRS and CDR2 YFSETQ. V gave up 6 bases and J gave up 8 bases, with 20 bases separating them. This CDR3 is 15 amino acids long. General study points: Partial responders at 0.1-3.0 mg/kg showed near-lowest clonal expansion.

TCRdb's copy holds only in-frame clones and misses some; the assay was immunoSEQ multiplex PCR. The data hold 50,000 or so clones, with roughly 86% observed a single time. The TCR originated in an adult with an advanced solid tumor such as melanoma, head and neck, liver or kidney cancer. The sample in question was CD4+ or CD8+ T cells sorted from blood, obtained in a trial of the OX40 agonist ivuxolimab. The chain employs TRBV5-1 and TRBJ1-4; D is ambiguous. The DNA of the CDR3 is TGCGCCAGCACCCTAGAACGCGGAAGAACGGAAAAACTGTTTTTT. Protein sequence: CASTLERGRTEKLFF.